These 5 T cell receptor beta chains originate from one sample sequenced in a study of TIL therapy for anti-PD-1-resistant metastatic lung cancer. This sample's time point: pre-treatment sample, taken before nivolumab and TIL therapy. Pleural nodules or supraclavicular lymph nodes made up most of the excised metastases sampled. The libraries were made with immunoSEQ v3. This table comes from immunoSEQ multiplex PCR, and its TCRdb copy is limited to in-frame clones, with some not included. The sample lists several thousand clones; over 65% were seen once. This specimen consisted of tumor tissue, obtained at baseline. The source is a person aged 25-79 years with non-small cell lung cancer.

In this sample, this clone is large. The V gene is TRBV4-1, the J gene TRBJ2-7; TRBD1 might be the D (6 bases). The CDR3 is 17 amino acids. CDR1 is MGHRA and CDR2 is YSYEKL in the germline V gene. Between the trimmed V and J ends, which lost 0 bases and 0 bases, there was a span of 15 bases. CDR3 amino acids: CASSQELPGGFSYEQYF. CDR3 sequence (DNA): TGCGCCAGCAGCCAAGAACTGCCTGGGGGCTTCTCCTACGAGCAGTACTTC.

Only a few counts were recorded for this clone. The V and J genes are TRBV3-1 (or the pseudogene TRBV3-2) and TRBJ1-5, with D possibly TRBD1 on 6 matching bases. Per germline, CDR1 LGHDT and CDR2 YNNKEL (reference sequence). Trimming stripped 4 bases from V and 1 base from J, with 8 bases between. The CDR3 extends over 14 amino acids. The CDR3 loop is CASSPQGSNQPQHF. CDR3 sequence (DNA): TGTGCCAGCAGCCCGCAGGGGAGCAATCAGCCCCAGCATTTT.

J is TRBJ2-2 and V is TRBV9; the D gene is possibly TRBD1 (6 bases). The CDR3 is 14 residues long. V was pared by 4 bases and J by 7 bases, with 14 bases between. CDR1 and CDR2 from the germline V gene are SGDLS and YYNGEE. The CDR3 protein is CASSPNRVGGELFF. The CDR3 bases are TGTGCCAGCAGCCCAAACAGGGTAGGCGGGGAGCTGTTTTTT.

A note on this clone: Relative to the germline gene, one junction end is altered; a read error may explain this. Other nucleotide sequences from this sample produce the same CDR3. V gene TRBV27 combines with J gene TRBJ1-1, with D uncertain. This CDR3 comprises 13 residues. The germline V gene has CDR1 MNHEY and CDR2 SMNVEV (reference sequence). This CDR3 reads CASSLRRDTEAFF. CDR3 coding DNA: TGTGCCAGCAGTTTAAGAAGAGACACCGAAGCTTTCTTT.

This chain connects TRBV6-5 to TRBJ2-3, with D uncertain. Germline V gene lookup returns CDR1 MNHEY and CDR2 SVGAGI. The CDR3 totals 15 residues. Deletions cut 1 base from V and 1 base from J, with 9 bases between. The CDR3 bases are TGTGCCAGCAGTTACTTGGGCAGCCGCACAGATACGCAGTATTTT. Residues: CASSYLGSRTDTQYF.